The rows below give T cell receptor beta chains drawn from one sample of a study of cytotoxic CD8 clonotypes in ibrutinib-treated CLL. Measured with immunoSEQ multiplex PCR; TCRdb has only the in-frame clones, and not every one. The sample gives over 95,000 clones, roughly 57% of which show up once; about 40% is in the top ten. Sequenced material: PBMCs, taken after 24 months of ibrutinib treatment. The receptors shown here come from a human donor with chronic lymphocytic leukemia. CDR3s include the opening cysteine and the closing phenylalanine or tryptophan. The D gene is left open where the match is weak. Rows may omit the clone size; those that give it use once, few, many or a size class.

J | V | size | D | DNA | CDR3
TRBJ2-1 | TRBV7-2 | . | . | TGTGCCAGCAGCTTACGGGCCACGGCCTACAATGAGCAGTTCTTC | CASSLRATAYNEQFF
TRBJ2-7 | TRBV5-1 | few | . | TGCGCCAGCAGCTCATCAGGAGTTCGCGTCTACGAGCAGTACTTC | CASSSSGVRVYEQYF
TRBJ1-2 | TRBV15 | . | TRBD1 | TGTGCCACCAGCAGGACAGGGGTTGATGGCTACACCTTC | CATSRTGVDGYTF
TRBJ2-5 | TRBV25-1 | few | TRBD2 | TGTGCCAGCAGTGAGCGGGGAGGGAGTAGGGCCCAGTACTTC | CASSERGGSRAQYF
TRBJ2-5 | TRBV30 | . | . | TGTGCCTGGGTGTTTGGGGAGACCCAGTACTTC | CAWVFGETQYF
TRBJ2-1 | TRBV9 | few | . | TGTGCCAGCAGCCCAGCAACCCAGGCGTGGGAGCAGTTCTTC | CASSPATQAWEQFF
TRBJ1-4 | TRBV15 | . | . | TGTGCCACCAGCGGTGGGGCCTTGGGGAGTATTAATGAAAAACTGTTTTTT | CATSGGALGSINEKLFF
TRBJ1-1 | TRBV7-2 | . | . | TGTGCCAGCAGCTTAGCAGGATCGGGCACTGAAGCTTTCTTT | CASSLAGSGTEAFF
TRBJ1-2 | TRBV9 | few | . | TGTGCCAGCAGCGCAGTTCAGCAAGGCGGCTACACCTTC | CASSAVQQGGYTF
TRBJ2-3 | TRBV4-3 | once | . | TGCGCCAGCAGCCAGGGGACTTACACAGATACGCAGTATTTT | CASSQGTYTDTQYF
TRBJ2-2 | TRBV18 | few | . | TGTGCCAGCTCACCATTGACGGGGCCGGGCGGGGAGCTGTTTTTT | CASSPLTGPGGELFF
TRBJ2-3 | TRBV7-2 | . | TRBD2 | TGTGCCAGCAGCCGAAATACACCGGGACTACCGTATTTT | CASSRNTPGLPYF
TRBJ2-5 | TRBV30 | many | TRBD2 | TGTGCCTGGAGTAAAACTAGCGGTGGGGAGACCCAGTACTTC | CAWSKTSGGETQYF
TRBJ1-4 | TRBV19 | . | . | TGTGCCAGCGGCTTTCGTCAGGCAACTAATGAAAAACTGTTTTTT | CASGFRQATNEKLFF
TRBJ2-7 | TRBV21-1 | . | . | TGTGCCAGCAGCAAAGTCTGGCCAGGCGCGTCCTACGAGCAGTACTTC | CASSKVWPGASYEQYF
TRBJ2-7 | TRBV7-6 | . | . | TGTGCCAGCAGCCCTGGTTTGGGATACTACGAGCAGTACTTC | CASSPGLGYYEQYF